This record looks at one T cell receptor beta chain sequence and its context. The data are from a study of blood T cell repertoires in COVID-19. Turning to the study itself: T cells, B-cell-depleted T cells, or PBMCs supplied cDNA or gDNA.

V lost 5 bases and J 4 bases, leaving 8 bases between the germline ends. The V gene's germline CDR1 is MNHNY and CDR2 SVGAGI (reference sequence). The CDR3 contains 12 residues. Here immunoSEQ multiplex PCR was the method, and the copy in TCRdb shows in-frame clones only, minus some. The sample carries approximately 270,000 clones, around 89% recorded once. This receptor was obtained from a man aged 25-45 years with acute or convalescent COVID-19. This sequence joins TRBV6-6 and TRBJ2-5; D gene unclear. The sample comprised peripheral blood. The CDR3 reads CASSPTGETQYF. The CDR3 DNA reads as TGTGCCAGCAGTCCGACTGGAGAGACCCAGTACTTC.